The next 29 T cell receptor beta chains were all read from a single sample in a study of shared clonotypes between healthy human individuals. Method: immunoSEQ multiplex PCR; TCRdb's copy keeps in-frame clones and lacks some. Of about 2.4 million clones in the sample, around nine tenths are singletons; the top ten hold over 0.12%. Material: naive CD4+ T cells sorted from blood. Stated subset: CD45RA+ positively selected. All receptors derive from a man aged 18 to 29 in good health.

This clone has just one count. At one of its ends the junction is not consistent with the germline gene, which may arise from a read error. V and J are TRBV7-7 and TRBJ2-5, with 9 bases lining up with TRBD2. The CDR3 extends over 15 amino acids. Germline CDR1 is SSHAT and CDR2 is FNYEAQ (reference sequence). Here the CDR3 reads CASSPRLAVQETQYF. In nucleotides, the CDR3 is TGTGCTAGCAGCCCCCGACTAGCGGTCCAAGAGACCCAGTACTTC.

The chain carries TRBV28 and TRBJ1-1; D may be TRBD1 (5 bases). CDR3 length: 16 residues. Looked up from germline, CDR1 is MDHEN and CDR2 is SYDVKM. V lost 4 bases, J lost 5 bases, and 20 bases lay in between. The CDR3 region is CASSSEASSGGTEAFF. CDR3 nucleotides: TGTGCCAGCAGTTCCGAGGCCTCCTCTGGGGGAACTGAAGCTTTCTTT. Looking up the rest from reference TRBV28 and TRBJ1-1 gives the full variable domain: DVKVTQSSRYLVKRTGEKVFLECVQDMDHENMFWYRQDPGLGLRLIYFSYDVKMKEKGDIPEGYSVSREKKERFSLILESASTNQTSMYLCASSSEASSGGTEAFFGQGTRLTVV.

This clone was seen a single time. This chain uses TRBV29-1 with TRBJ2-7; D uncertain. The germline CDR1 and CDR2 sequences are SQVTM and ANQGSEA. CDR3 length equals 15 residues. Trimming took off 0 bases at V and 0 bases at J, with 12 bases between the two ends. This chain's CDR3 is CSVEDRVRSSYEQYF. DNA of the CDR3: TGCAGCGTTGAAGATCGGGTCAGGAGCTCCTACGAGCAGTACTTC.

V usage is TRBV7-9 and J usage is TRBJ1-1; D remains unclear. This CDR3 region has 12 residues. Germline V gene data show CDR1 as SEHNR and CDR2 as FQNEAQ (reference sequence). The V end lost 6 bases, the J end lost 4 bases, and 9 bases lay between the germline ends. CDR3 residues: CASRRPSTEAFF. CDR3 DNA sequence: TGTGCCAGCAGGCGCCCCAGCACTGAAGCTTTCTTT.

In regard to this clone: Additional DNA sequences in this sample encode the identical CDR3. The J gene is TRBJ1-2, the V gene TRBV28, with D possibly TRBD1 on 5 matching bases. Germline CDR1 MDHEN, CDR2 SYDVKM. V was cut by 6 bases and J by 1 base, with 9 bases left in between. The CDR3 consists of 13 residues. The CDR3 DNA sequence: TGTGCCAGCAGCGGTCAGGGTAACTATGGCTACACCTTC. It translates to CASSGQGNYGYTF.

The V and J genes are TRBV14 and TRBJ2-1; weak D call: TRBD1 (6 bases). Trimming cost V 7 bases and J 9 bases, with 19 bases left between them. Germline V gives CDR1 SGHDN, CDR2 FVKESK. The CDR3 length is 14 residues. This CDR3 reads CASTAQTGRAEQFF. CDR3 nucleotide sequence: TGTGCCAGCACAGCGCAAACAGGGCGGGCTGAGCAGTTCTTC.

J is TRBJ2-2 and V is TRBV5-1; the D gene is possibly TRBD2 (5 bases). Trimming stripped 4 bases from V and 3 bases from J, with 13 bases between. There are 15 residues in the CDR3. Germline V gene lookup returns CDR1 SGHRS and CDR2 YFSETQ. The CDR3 protein is CASSPSGSYTGELFF. CDR3 coding DNA: TGCGCCAGCAGCCCGTCGGGGTCGTACACCGGGGAGCTGTTTTTT.

To note about this clone: This CDR3 is also generated by other DNA sequences in the sample. This chain links TRBV6-5 with TRBJ2-7; TRBD1 might be the D (6 bases). V lost 3 bases to trimming and J lost 1 base, with 10 bases between them. The CDR3 length is 14 residues. CDR1 is MNHEY and CDR2 is SVGAGI in the germline V gene. The chain's CDR3 is CASSYHGQSYEQYF. CDR3 bases: TGTGCCAGCAGTTATCATGGACAGTCCTACGAGCAGTACTTC.

The rearrangement links TRBV7-9 to TRBJ2-7, with D uncertain. The V and J ends lost 4 bases and 10 bases respectively, with 20 bases between them. Germline CDR1 is SEHNR and CDR2 is FQNEAQ (reference sequence). The length of the CDR3 is 14 residues. The CDR3 DNA is TGTGCCAGCAGCTACCCCTGGGCCAGGTCGCCTCAGTACTTC. Its protein product is CASSYPWARSPQYF.

This chain links TRBV7-8 with TRBJ2-5, with D perhaps assigned TRBD1 or TRBD2 (5 bases each). Trimming cost V 3 bases and J 5 bases, with 19 bases left between them. Germline CDR1 reads SGHVS; CDR2 reads FQNEAQ. There are 16 residues in the CDR3. The CDR3 sequence is CASSLRSGRREETQYF. The CDR3 DNA follows: TGTGCCAGCAGCTTGAGATCGGGACGGCGCGAGGAGACCCAGTACTTC.

CDR3 residues: CASSPPLSGDEQYF. The CDR3, as DNA: TGTGCCAGCTCACCTCCACTTAGCGGGGACGAGCAGTACTTC. The chain joins TRBV18 to TRBJ2-7, with 8 bases fitting TRBD2. CDR1 is KGHSH and CDR2 is LQKENI in the germline V gene. This CDR3 contains 14 residues. V lost 3 bases to trimming and J lost 5 bases; unmatched junction nucleotides: 6. Complete variable domain (other parts from reference TRBV18 and TRBJ2-7): NAGVMQNPRHLVRRRGQEARLRCSPMKGHSHVYWYRQLPEEGLKFMVYLQKENIIDESGMPKERFSAEFPKEGPSILRIQQVVRGDSAAYFCASSPPLSGDEQYFGPGTRLTVT.

The chain links TRBV7-2 to TRBJ2-1, with 10 nucleotides matching TRBD2. The CDR3 runs to 17 residues. With V trimmed by 1 base and J by 3 bases, 6 bases remained unmatched. Germline CDR1 is SGHTA and CDR2 is FQGNSA. The CDR3 loop is CASSLGASGRLYNEQFF. Written as DNA, the CDR3 is TGTGCCAGCAGCTTAGGGGCTAGCGGGAGACTCTACAATGAGCAGTTCTTC.

The V gene is TRBV19, the J gene TRBJ1-2; TRBD1 might be the D (5 bases). This CDR3 contains 16 residues. Germline CDR1 reads LNHDA; CDR2 reads SQIVND (reference sequence). Trimming stripped 6 bases from V and 8 bases from J, with 25 bases between. CDR3 in amino acids: CASSELIRAPQGGYTF. DNA of the CDR3: TGTGCCAGTAGCGAGCTCATCAGGGCTCCCCAAGGGGGCTACACCTTC. The complete variable domain, with remaining parts taken from reference TRBV19 and TRBJ1-2, reads DGGITQSPKYLFRKEGQNVTLSCEQNLNHDAMYWYRQDPGQGLRLIYYSQIVNDFQKGDIAEGYSVSREKKESFPLTVTSAQKNPTAFYLCASSELIRAPQGGYTFGSGTRLTVV.

The chain is built from TRBV4-2 and TRBJ2-2; 11 bases are shared with TRBD2. Germline CDR1 is LGHNA and CDR2 is YNFKEQ. After removal of 3 bases from V and 3 bases from J, the junction contained 0 bases not matched to a gene. The CDR3 length is 15 residues. The CDR3 reads CASSQGLADTGELFF. The DNA of the CDR3 is TGTGCCAGCAGCCAGGGACTAGCGGACACCGGGGAGCTGTTTTTT.

J is TRBJ1-2 and V is TRBV29-1; 7 nucleotides match TRBD1. Trimming removed 2 bases from V and 5 bases from J; junction bases left unmatched: 5. The CDR3 extends over 13 amino acids. Germline loops: CDR1 SQVTM, CDR2 ANQGSEA. For the CDR3, the DNA is TGCAGCGTTGAATTCGGGACAGCTTATGGCTACACCTTC. The encoded protein is CSVEFGTAYGYTF.

This clone was detected a few times. This rearrangement joins TRBV4-1 to TRBJ1-2; D call uncertain. CDR1 and CDR2 (germline): MGHRA, YSYEKL. Trimming stripped 0 bases from V and 13 bases from J, with 9 bases between. The length of the CDR3 is 11 residues. The CDR3 DNA is TGCGCCAGCAGCCAAGATGGACGGGGCACCTTC. Translated: CASSQDGRGTF.

This rearrangement joins TRBV19 to TRBJ1-5, with D uncertain. Looked up from germline, CDR1 is LNHDA and CDR2 is SQIVND (reference sequence). The length of the CDR3 is 18 residues. The V end was cut by 7 bases, the J end by 2 bases, with 24 bases between. The CDR3 is CASTPVMTLTQGNQPQHF. CDR3 DNA: TGTGCCAGTACCCCTGTGATGACCTTAACCCAGGGCAATCAGCCCCAGCATTTT.

The V gene is TRBV19, the J gene TRBJ1-5, with D uncertain. CDR3 length: 12 amino acids. V was pared by 5 bases and J by 4 bases, with 6 bases between. The germline V gene encodes CDR1 LNHDA and CDR2 SQIVND (reference sequence). CDR3 residues: CASSSRNQPQHF. CDR3 DNA: TGTGCCAGTAGTTCTAGAAATCAGCCCCAGCATTTT.

The chain links TRBV7-2 to TRBJ2-5, with D hard to call. This CDR3 contains 13 residues. V lost 5 bases and J lost 5, with 12 bases in between. CDR1 SGHTA and CDR2 FQGNSA come from the germline V gene. CDR3 sequence (DNA): TGTGCCAGCAGCGGGCAGTTCTGGGAGACCCAGTACTTC. Encoded protein: CASSGQFWETQYF.

This clone was observed once. This rearrangement joins TRBV27 to TRBJ2-6; possible D gene TRBD1, 6 bases. CDR3 length equals 20 residues. V lost 1 base and J lost 0, with 19 bases in between. CDR1 and CDR2 (germline): MNHEY, SMNVEV (reference sequence). The DNA of the CDR3 is TGTGCCAGCAGTTTATGGGGCCCCCAGACAGGAGACTCTGGGGCCAACGTCCTGACTTTC. It encodes CASSLWGPQTGDSGANVLTF.

As for this clone: Other nucleotide sequences in the sample specify the same CDR3. V is TRBV10-3 and J is TRBJ2-2, with D unresolved. Trimming removed 0 bases at V and 1 base at J, with 3 bases between. This CDR3 contains 14 residues. Germline assignment: CDR1 ENHRY and CDR2 SYGVKD. CDR3 sequence reads: CAISESGNTGELFF. The CDR3 bases are TGTGCCATCAGTGAGTCAGGGAACACCGGGGAGCTGTTTTTT.

The rearrangement uses TRBV18 and TRBJ2-7; 8 bases line up with TRBD1. Germline V gene lookup returns CDR1 KGHSH and CDR2 LQKENI. J lost 6 bases, V lost 3 bases, and 16 bases had no gene match. The CDR3 runs 17 residues. CDR3 DNA sequence: TGTGCCAGCTCACCCATCTTTTCGCAGGGGGCTACCGTCGAGCAGTACTTC. Residues: CASSPIFSQGATVEQYF. Filled out from reference TRBV18 and TRBJ2-7, the complete variable domain reads NAGVMQNPRHLVRRRGQEARLRCSPMKGHSHVYWYRQLPEEGLKFMVYLQKENIIDESGMPKERFSAEFPKEGPSILRIQQVVRGDSAAYFCASSPIFSQGATVEQYFGPGTRLTVT.

This rearrangement joins TRBV11-2 to TRBJ1-4, with TRBD1 matching over 8 bases. Germline values: CDR1 SGHAT, CDR2 FQNNGV. This CDR3 is built from 15 residues. Unmatched junction bases numbered 9, after V lost 5 bases and J lost 7 bases. The CDR3 nucleotides read TGTGCCAGCAGCAGAAGGACAGGGCGGAGTGAAAAACTGTTTTTT. The encoded protein is CASSRRTGRSEKLFF.

The V gene is TRBV28, the J gene TRBJ2-6; D call uncertain. The V gene lost 4 bases and the J gene lost 0 bases, with 7 bases spanning the gap. Germline CDR1 MDHEN, CDR2 SYDVKM. The CDR3 runs to 15 residues. CDR3 sequence: CASSSPTSGANVLTF. The CDR3 region has the DNA TGTGCCAGCAGTTCTCCAACCTCTGGGGCCAACGTCCTGACTTTC. The whole variable domain, filled in from reference TRBV28 and TRBJ2-6, reads DVKVTQSSRYLVKRTGEKVFLECVQDMDHENMFWYRQDPGLGLRLIYFSYDVKMKEKGDIPEGYSVSREKKERFSLILESASTNQTSMYLCASSSPTSGANVLTFGAGSRLTVL.

Here the CDR3 reads CASSLGGNSDTQYF. Here the CDR3 DNA reads TGTGCCAGCAGCTTGGGGGGGAATTCAGATACGCAGTATTTT. The V and J genes are TRBV5-4 and TRBJ2-3; perhaps D is TRBD1 or TRBD2 (5 bases each). V lost 0 bases and J lost 4, with 9 bases in between. Germline assignment: CDR1 SGHNT and CDR2 YYREEE (reference sequence). The CDR3 is 14 residues long.

The chain has TRBV10-3 and TRBJ2-5; unclear D gene. There are 13 residues in the CDR3. Trimming took 3 bases from V and 2 from J, leaving 7 bases between them. CDR1 ENHRY and CDR2 SYGVKD come from the germline V gene. CDR3 protein: CAISDPLQETQYF. The CDR3 DNA reads as TGTGCCATCAGTGATCCCTTGCAAGAGACCCAGTACTTC.

This sequence joins TRBV5-1 and TRBJ2-2, with D perhaps matching TRBD1 (6 bases). The V gene lost 3 bases and the J gene lost 0 bases, with 12 bases spanning the gap. From germline, CDR1 is SGHRS and CDR2 YFSETQ. CDR3 size: 16 residues. In nucleotides, the CDR3 is TGCGCCAGCAGCTCGACGACAGGCGCGAACACCGGGGAGCTGTTTTTT. Translated, it gives CASSSTTGANTGELFF.

The chain combines TRBV18 with TRBJ2-5; D is ambiguous. Looked up from germline, CDR1 is KGHSH and CDR2 is LQKENI. Trimming took off 2 bases at V and 5 bases at J, with 9 bases between the two ends. The CDR3 sequence is 13 residues long. CDR3 DNA sequence: TGTGCCAGCTCACCAACGACACTCGAGACCCAGTACTTC. Protein product: CASSPTTLETQYF.

This clone was found a few times. Different DNA sequences within this sample yield the same CDR3. The rearrangement joins TRBV18 to TRBJ1-1, with D unresolved. V lost 1 base to trimming and J lost 2 bases, with 2 bases between them. This CDR3 spans 12 amino acids. Germline V lookup: CDR1 KGHSH, CDR2 LQKENI. The CDR3 region has the DNA TGTGCCAGCTCACCACGTAACACTGAAGCTTTCTTT. Protein sequence: CASSPRNTEAFF.